This T cell receptor (beta chain) was sequenced for a study of early T cells in non-severe SARS-CoV-2 infection. Researchers tagged individual cDNA molecules with unique molecular identifiers. TCRdb used MiXCR to reprocess the 5' RACE reads, holding one entry per CDR3 protein. The table records about 58,000 distinct CDR3 sequences, around an eighth of them present only once. This clonotype has at least ten counts. This TCR derives from an adult who was a healthcare worker with PCR-confirmed SARS-CoV-2 infection or an uninfected control (not recorded which). Sequencing was carried out using whole blood.

The CDR3 here is CASSQEGSRKQETQYF. CDR3 nucleotide sequence: TGTGCCAGCAGCCAAGAAGGCTCGAGGAAACAAGAGACCCAGTACTTC. This chain joins TRBV4-2 and TRBJ2-5; D call uncertain. The CDR3 runs 16 residues. Trimming shortened V by 0 bases and J by 2 bases, and 13 bases separated the two germline ends. The germline gives CDR1 LGHNA, CDR2 YNFKEQ.